This T cell receptor beta chain was documented in a study of blood T cell repertoires in COVID-19. Here immunoSEQ multiplex PCR was the method, and the copy in TCRdb shows in-frame clones only, minus some. The sample shows 250,000 or so clones, more than 80% of them seen only once. The V end lost 5 bases, the J end lost 1 base, and 13 bases lay between the germline ends. From germline, CDR1 is SGHNT and CDR2 YYREEE (reference sequence). The CDR3 is 15 residues long. The chain combines TRBV5-4 with TRBJ2-4; tentative D call: TRBD2 (7 bases). The TCR originated in a human donor in a cohort sampled during active COVID-19. The sequencing input was peripheral blood. DNA for the CDR3: TGTGCCAGCAGGGAAGGGGGGGCGGCCAAAAACATTCAGTACTTC. Protein sequence: CASREGGAAKNIQYF.